A single sample gave rise to the 6 T cell receptor beta chains below, sequenced in a study of cytomegalovirus exposure and HLA in healthy donors. Amplification used 60 Vbeta primers and 13 Jbeta primers. Assay used: immunoSEQ multiplex PCR; TCRdb lists only in-frame clones, some missing. The sample totals around 110,000 clones; its top ten clones hold around 7%. What was sequenced was PBMCs. Receptors were obtained from a man in his forties in good health and CMV-seropositive.

The chain carries TRBV19 and TRBJ1-2, with D uncertain. Trimming cost V 7 bases and J 8 bases, with 17 bases left between them. Germline V gene data show CDR1 as LNHDA and CDR2 as SQIVND (reference sequence). The CDR3 runs 13 residues. CDR3 DNA sequence: TGTGCCAGTACCCCCCCGCCCCCGGGGGGCTACACCTTC. It yields the protein CASTPPPPGGYTF. Full variable domain (rest looked up from reference TRBV19 and TRBJ1-2): DGGITQSPKYLFRKEGQNVTLSCEQNLNHDAMYWYRQDPGQGLRLIYYSQIVNDFQKGDIAEGYSVSREKKESFPLTVTSAQKNPTAFYLCASTPPPPGGYTFGSGTRLTVV.

The chain links TRBV4-2 to TRBJ1-1; D gene unclear. V lost 2 bases and J lost 2, with 3 bases in between. This CDR3 is 12 amino acids long. Looked up from germline, CDR1 is LGHNA and CDR2 is YNFKEQ. The CDR3 reads CASSQINTEAFF. CDR3 nucleotides: TGTGCCAGCAGCCAAATAAACACTGAAGCTTTCTTT.

CDR3 DNA: TGCAGCGTCCCCTCGGGGACAGGGTTCGTAGATACGCAGTATTTT. Encoded protein: CSVPSGTGFVDTQYF. This chain connects TRBV29-1 to TRBJ2-3, with 9 bases lining up with TRBD1. Germline V gene data show CDR1 as SQVTM and CDR2 as ANQGSEA. The CDR3 covers 15 residues. The V gene end was trimmed by 6 bases and the J gene end by 5 bases; junction bases not matched to a gene: 12.

The genes are TRBV9 and TRBJ2-2; D unresolved. Per the germline V gene, CDR1 is SGDLS and CDR2 is YYNGEE. The CDR3 consists of 14 residues. Deletions cut 2 bases from V and 3 bases from J, with 8 bases between. CDR3 sequence reads: CASSVTSDTGELFF. CDR3 bases: TGTGCCAGCAGCGTTACGAGTGACACCGGGGAGCTGTTTTTT.

This rearrangement joins TRBV29-1 to TRBJ1-2, with a weak D call TRBD1 (5 bases). The CDR3 length is 13 residues. Trimming stripped 8 bases from V and 5 bases from J, with 18 bases between. CDR1 is SQVTM and CDR2 is ANQGSEA in the germline V gene. The chain's CDR3 is CSSTKGKGYGYTF. CDR3 sequence (DNA): TGCAGCTCCACTAAGGGGAAAGGATATGGCTACACCTTC.

The rearrangement uses TRBV11-2 and TRBJ2-7; D might be TRBD1 (6 bases). CDR1 and CDR2 from the germline V gene are SGHAT and FQNNGV. V lost 1 base, J lost 5 bases, and 18 bases lay in between. The CDR3 contains 16 residues. The CDR3, as DNA: TGTGCCAGCAGCTTAGCCGGCGGCAGGGGCTTGAACGAGCAGTACTTC. Its translation: CASSLAGGRGLNEQYF.